These 23 T cell receptor beta chains were sequenced from one sample in a study of T-cell reconstitution after alpha-beta-depleted transplantation in children. Unique molecular identifiers tagged the TCRbeta library. TCRdb ran MiXCR on the PCR reads and lists one entry per CDR3 protein. The sample shows some 340,000 distinct CDR3 sequences, 10% of them seen only once. This sample comprised PBMCs from the stem cell graft donor, obtained from the stem cell graft. Every receptor here comes from a human donor who donated a stem cell graft to a child with acute lymphoblastic leukemia.

This clonotype has just a few counts. CDR3 sequence (DNA): TGTGCCAGCAGTTTCCTCACCGGGACAGGGAACACTGAAGCTTTCTTT. Translation: CASSFLTGTGNTEAFF. The chain carries TRBV12-3 or TRBV12-4 and TRBJ1-1; 8 bases align to TRBD1. The trim removed 3 bases at V and 1 base at J, leaving 7 bases unmatched. CDR3 length equals 16 residues.

This clonotype was picked up many times. The chain uses TRBV12-3 or TRBV12-4 and TRBJ1-1; D gene ambiguous. The CDR3 extends over 13 amino acids. Trimming took 10 bases from V and 0 from J, leaving 12 bases between them. Written as DNA, the CDR3 is TGTGCCATCCGGTTGACCCTGAACACTGAAGCTTTCTTT. It codes for CAIRLTLNTEAFF.

The genes are TRBV15 and TRBJ1-2; 9 bases are shared with TRBD1. The V segment lost 3 bases and the J segment 7 bases; nucleotides outside the gene matches: 6. In germline, CDR1 is LNHNV, CDR2 YYDKDF (reference sequence). The CDR3 contains 14 residues. The DNA of the CDR3 is TGTGCCACCAGCAGCCTGGGACAGGGCGCTGGCTACACCTTC. Its translation is CATSSLGQGAGYTF.

V gene TRBV10-3 combines with J gene TRBJ2-7, with TRBD1 matching over 9 bases. Trimming cost V 4 bases and J 2 bases; bases outside gene matches: 9. The CDR3 has 16 residues. CDR1 is ENHRY and CDR2 is SYGVKD in the germline V gene. CDR3 residues: CAISAKDRGSAYEQYF. The CDR3 DNA reads as TGTGCCATCAGTGCCAAGGACAGGGGAAGCGCCTACGAGCAGTACTTC.

CDR3: CASGPGAGYNEQFF. The CDR3 coding sequence is TGTGCCAGCGGCCCGGGGGCGGGATACAATGAGCAGTTCTTC. The chain employs TRBV5-5 and TRBJ2-1; D is tentatively TRBD1 or TRBD2 (6 bases each). V was cut by 7 bases and J by 4 bases, with 15 bases left in between. The length of the CDR3 is 14 residues. Germline CDR1 reads SGHKS; CDR2 reads YYEKEE (reference sequence).

This chain connects TRBV6-2 or TRBV6-3 to TRBJ1-2, with D unclear. The CDR3 is 14 amino acids. Germline V gene sequence: CDR1 MNHEY, CDR2 SVGEGT. The V gene lost 5 bases and the J gene lost 4 bases, with 14 bases spanning the gap. CDR3 in amino acids: CASSPSGGPYGYTF. The DNA of the CDR3 is TGTGCCAGCAGTCCCTCCGGCGGTCCCTATGGCTACACCTTC.

This clonotype was found a few times. The chain is built from TRBV24-1 and TRBJ2-1, with TRBD2 matching 11 bases. J gave up 6 bases and V 9 bases, and 0 bases lay outside the gene matches. Germline-derived CDR1 and CDR2 are KGHDR and SFDVKD. The CDR3 contains 12 residues. CDR3 in DNA: TGTGCCACCGGGACTAGCGGCAATGAGCAGTTCTTC. It is translated as CATGTSGNEQFF.

V usage is TRBV5-1 and J usage is TRBJ1-2, with 9 bases that match TRBD1. The germline gives CDR1 SGHRS, CDR2 YFSETQ. This CDR3 is 14 amino acids long. V shed 4 bases, J shed 7 bases, and the junction held 8 bases outside the gene matches. The CDR3 is CASSKGDRAIGYTF. CDR3 nucleotide sequence: TGCGCCAGCAGCAAAGGGGACAGGGCAATTGGCTACACCTTC.

V gene TRBV11-2 combines with J gene TRBJ1-1; TRBD1 matches at 9 bases. Germline V gene sequence: CDR1 SGHAT, CDR2 FQNNGV. The CDR3 is made up of 14 amino acids. The trim removed 4 bases at V and 4 bases at J, leaving 4 bases unmatched. The DNA for the CDR3 is TGTGCCAGCAGCTCCGCGACAGGGGGCACTGAAGCTTTCTTT. This encodes CASSSATGGTEAFF. The full variable domain, with the rest looked up from reference TRBV11-2 and TRBJ1-1, is EAGVAQSPRYKIIEKRQSVAFWCNPISGHATLYWYQQILGQGPKLLIQFQNNGVVDDSQLPKDRFSAERLKGVDSTLKIQPAKLEDSAVYLCASSSATGGTEAFFGQGTRLTVV.

This clonotype occurred many times. This chain uses TRBV3-1 with TRBJ1-2, with 9 bases that match TRBD1. V shed 5 bases and J 6 bases; nucleotides not matched to a gene: 4. Germline lookup yields CDR1 LGHDT and CDR2 YNNKEL (reference sequence). This CDR3 is 13 amino acids long. CDR3 protein: CASSIRTGDGYTF. The CDR3 DNA reads as TGTGCCAGCAGCATAAGGACAGGGGATGGCTACACCTTC.

The genes are TRBV12-3 or TRBV12-4 and TRBJ2-7; D is perhaps TRBD1 (5 bases). Trimming took off 8 bases at V and 2 bases at J, with 10 bases between the two ends. This CDR3 region has 12 residues. The CDR3 sequence: CASGAVTYEQYF. CDR3 in DNA: TGTGCCAGCGGGGCGGTAACCTACGAGCAGTACTTC.

This clonotype was seen a handful of times. V and J are TRBV7-8 and TRBJ2-2; 8 positions match TRBD1. The V and J ends lost 4 bases and 5 bases, in that order; junction bases with no gene match: 3. Germline V lookup: CDR1 SGHVS, CDR2 FQNEAQ. CDR3 length equals 14 residues. The CDR3 region has the DNA TGTGCCAGCAGCTCGACAGGGGTTACCGGGGAGCTGTTTTTT. Its protein product is CASSSTGVTGELFF. The variable domain in full, completed from reference TRBV7-8 and TRBJ2-2, reads GAGVSQSPRYKVAKRGQDVALRCDPISGHVSLFWYQQALGQGPEFLTYFQNEAQLDKSGLPSDRFFAERPEGSVSTLKIQRTQQEDSAVYLCASSSTGVTGELFFGEGSRLTVL.

This clonotype was observed a handful of times. This rearrangement joins TRBV20-1 to TRBJ2-6; TRBD2 matches 8 bases. Germline CDR1 and CDR2: DFQATT and SNEGSKA (reference sequence). The CDR3 is made up of 20 amino acids. The V gene end was trimmed by 0 bases and the J gene end by 0 bases; junction bases not matched to a gene: 13. The chain's CDR3 is CSARDARAGVFTSGANVLTF. CDR3 coding DNA: TGCAGTGCTAGAGACGCCCGAGCGGGAGTTTTTACCTCTGGGGCCAACGTCCTGACTTTC.

This clonotype was counted only a few times. The chain joins TRBV6-5 to TRBJ2-4; D call uncertain. Germline V CDR1 and CDR2: MNHEY, SVGAGI. V lost 3 bases, J lost 8 bases, and 17 bases lay in between. The CDR3 is made up of 15 amino acids. The CDR3 is CASSYRAAYVDIQYF. The CDR3 nucleotides read TGTGCCAGCAGTTATCGCGCAGCTTACGTGGACATTCAGTACTTC.

CDR3 DNA sequence: TGTGCCAGTAGTCTCCGGGACAGAAAATACGAGCAGTACTTC. Translated, it gives CASSLRDRKYEQYF. The chain links TRBV19 to TRBJ2-7; 7 bases match TRBD1. From germline, CDR1 is LNHDA and CDR2 SQIVND (reference sequence). V was pared by 5 bases and J by 4 bases, with 8 bases of the junction left unmatched. This CDR3 region has 14 residues.

The chain joins TRBV5-1 to TRBJ2-1, with 7 bases matching TRBD1. The V gene end was trimmed by 3 bases and the J gene end by 4 bases; junction bases not matched to a gene: 7. The length of the CDR3 is 15 residues. Germline V gives CDR1 SGHRS, CDR2 YFSETQ. CDR3 protein: CASSSQTGRYNEQFF. The CDR3 region has the DNA TGCGCCAGCAGCTCCCAGACAGGGCGGTACAATGAGCAGTTCTTC.

This clonotype was found a few times. The CDR3: CSARDRVETQYF. The CDR3 DNA is TGCAGTGCTAGAGATAGGGTCGAGACCCAGTACTTC. This sequence joins TRBV20-1 and TRBJ2-5, with D uncertain. V was clipped by 0 bases and J by 5 bases, with 7 bases between them. Germline assignment: CDR1 DFQATT and CDR2 SNEGSKA (reference sequence). The CDR3 is 12 amino acids.

The chain carries TRBV28 and TRBJ2-1, with D possibly being TRBD1 or TRBD2 (5 bases each). Germline CDR1 reads MDHEN; CDR2 reads SYDVKM. V gave up 3 bases and J gave up 5 bases, with 20 bases separating them. This CDR3 is built from 17 residues. The CDR3 reads CASSFRHMGLADNEQFF. DNA of the CDR3: TGTGCCAGCAGTTTCAGACATATGGGGCTAGCAGACAATGAGCAGTTCTTC.

The rearrangement joins TRBV20-1 to TRBJ2-1, with 10 bases that match TRBD2. J lost 1 base, V lost 6 bases, and 15 bases had no gene match. CDR3 size: 18 residues. Germline V gene data show CDR1 as DFQATT and CDR2 as SNEGSKA (reference sequence). The CDR3 DNA follows: TGCAGTGCCCCGCGGGGTCTAGCGGGAGATACTTCCTACAATGAGCAGTTCTTC. It encodes CSAPRGLAGDTSYNEQFF.

The chain recombines TRBV6-5 with TRBJ2-7; 7 nucleotides match TRBD2. The CDR3 has 15 amino acids. V was pared by 2 bases and J by 6 bases, with 10 bases of the junction left unmatched. Germline CDR1 and CDR2: MNHEY and SVGAGI. CDR3 region: CASSYEGGKSGEQYF. The CDR3 nucleotides read TGTGCCAGCAGTTACGAGGGAGGGAAGAGTGGCGAGCAGTACTTC.

This clonotype was recorded a few times. The chain recombines TRBV7-9 with TRBJ1-1; TRBD1 might be the D (5 bases). The CDR3 contains 15 residues. The germline V gene has CDR1 SEHNR and CDR2 FQNEAQ (reference sequence). With 3 bases removed from V and 1 base from J, the gap between germline ends came to 12 bases. The CDR3: CASSFPGTANTEAFF. CDR3 nucleotides: TGTGCCAGCAGCTTCCCCGGGACGGCGAACACTGAAGCTTTCTTT.

The table lists this clonotype with a few counts. CDR3 in amino acids: CASSYGQGTGELFF. The DNA for the CDR3 is TGCGCCAGCAGCTACGGTCAGGGCACCGGGGAGCTGTTTTTT. The chain combines TRBV5-1 with TRBJ2-2, with TRBD1 as a possible D gene (5 bases). The CDR3 spans 14 residues. V was trimmed by 3 bases and J by 4 bases, leaving 10 bases between them. Germline V gene lookup returns CDR1 SGHRS and CDR2 YFSETQ.

The V and J genes are TRBV7-9 and TRBJ2-1, with D perhaps matching TRBD2 (5 bases). The CDR3 consists of 12 residues. CDR1 and CDR2 (germline): SEHNR, FQNEAQ (reference sequence). V was pared by 8 bases and J by 4 bases, with 9 bases between. The DNA of the CDR3 is TGTGCCAGCCACGGGGAGTACAATGAGCAGTTCTTC. It is translated as CASHGEYNEQFF.